This TCR beta chain stems from a study of PD-L1 blockade in urothelial cancer. In the study overall: Anywhere from 0 to 3 prior chemotherapy regimens had been received by patients. Blood-derived samples held a median roughly 140,000 T cells.

In germline, CDR1 is MNHNS, CDR2 SASEGT. Trimming removed 5 bases at V and 5 bases at J, with 18 bases between. CDR3 length equals 15 residues. The assay was immunoSEQ multiplex PCR, and TCRdb's table has in-frame clones only and misses some. The sample consists of about 52,000 clones, around 74% of them appearing once. This sample's time point: pretreatment peripheral blood. This receptor was taken from a man aged 70 or older with urothelial cancer. The rearrangement uses TRBV6-1 and TRBJ1-1, with TRBD1 as a possible D gene (6 bases). The material was PBMCs, obtained around atezolizumab (anti-PD-L1) treatment. In nucleotides, the CDR3 is TGTGCCAGCAGTCGATTGGGGGGGGCGAGTACTGAAGCTTTCTTT. Protein: CASSRLGGASTEAFF.